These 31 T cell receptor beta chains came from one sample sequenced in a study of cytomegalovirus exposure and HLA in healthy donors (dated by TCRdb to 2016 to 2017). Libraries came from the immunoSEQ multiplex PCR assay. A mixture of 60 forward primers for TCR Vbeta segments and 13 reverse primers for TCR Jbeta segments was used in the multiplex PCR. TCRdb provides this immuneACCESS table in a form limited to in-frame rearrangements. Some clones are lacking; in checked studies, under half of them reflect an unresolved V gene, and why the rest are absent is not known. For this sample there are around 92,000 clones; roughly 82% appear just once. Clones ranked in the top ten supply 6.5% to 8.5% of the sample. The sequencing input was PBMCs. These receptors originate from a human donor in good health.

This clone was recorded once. CDR3 sequence reads: CASSLAGQNNSPLHF. In DNA form, the CDR3 reads TGTGCCAGCAGCTTAGCTGGACAGAATAATTCACCCCTCCACTTT. The rearrangement links TRBV7-9 to TRBJ1-6; D possibly corresponds to TRBD1 (6 bases). Germline CDR1 is SEHNR and CDR2 is FQNEAQ (reference sequence). Trimming pared 0 bases from V and 5 bases from J, leaving 8 bases between. This CDR3 spans 15 amino acids.

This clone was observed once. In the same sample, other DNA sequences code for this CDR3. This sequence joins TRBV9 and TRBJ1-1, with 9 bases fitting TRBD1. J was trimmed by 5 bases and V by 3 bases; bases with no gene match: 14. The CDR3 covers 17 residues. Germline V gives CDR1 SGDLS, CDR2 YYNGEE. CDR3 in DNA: TGTGCCAGCAGCGGACGAGGGGTCGGGACAGGGAATACTGAAGCTTTCTTT. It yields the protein CASSGRGVGTGNTEAFF.

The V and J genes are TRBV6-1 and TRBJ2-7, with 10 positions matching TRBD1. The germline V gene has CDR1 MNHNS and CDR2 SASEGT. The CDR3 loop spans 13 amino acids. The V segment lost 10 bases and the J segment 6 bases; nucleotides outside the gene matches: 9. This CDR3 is CATEGTGVFEQYF. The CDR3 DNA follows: TGTGCCACCGAGGGGACAGGGGTTTTCGAGCAGTACTTC.

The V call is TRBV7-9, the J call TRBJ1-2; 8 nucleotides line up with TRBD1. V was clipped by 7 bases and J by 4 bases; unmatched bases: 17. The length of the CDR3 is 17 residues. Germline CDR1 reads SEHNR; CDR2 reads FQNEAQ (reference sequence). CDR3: CASTILAQGARPYGYTF. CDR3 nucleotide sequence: TGTGCCAGCACCATCTTAGCTCAGGGGGCCAGACCCTATGGCTACACCTTC.

The CDR3 region is CASGGRKEAFF. CDR3 DNA: TGTGCCTCCGGGGGGCGGAAAGAAGCTTTCTTT. The rearrangement uses TRBV2 and TRBJ1-1, with D possibly TRBD1 on 6 matching bases. The CDR3 sequence is 11 residues long. In germline, CDR1 is SNHLY, CDR2 FYNNEI. V shed 11 bases and J shed 8 bases, with 15 bases lying between them.

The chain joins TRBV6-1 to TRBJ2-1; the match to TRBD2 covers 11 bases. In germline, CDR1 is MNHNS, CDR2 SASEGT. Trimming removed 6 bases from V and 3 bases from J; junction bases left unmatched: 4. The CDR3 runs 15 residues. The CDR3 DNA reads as TGTGCCAGCAGCCCTAGCGGGAGGAGCTACAATGAGCAGTTCTTC. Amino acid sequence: CASSPSGRSYNEQFF.

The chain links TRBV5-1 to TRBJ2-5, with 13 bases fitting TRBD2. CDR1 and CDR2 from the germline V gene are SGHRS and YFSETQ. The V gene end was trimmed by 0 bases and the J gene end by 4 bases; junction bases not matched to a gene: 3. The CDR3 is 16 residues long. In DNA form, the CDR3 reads TGCGCCAGCAGCTTGGTCGGGACTAGCGGGGCAGAGACCCAGTACTTC. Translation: CASSLVGTSGAETQYF.

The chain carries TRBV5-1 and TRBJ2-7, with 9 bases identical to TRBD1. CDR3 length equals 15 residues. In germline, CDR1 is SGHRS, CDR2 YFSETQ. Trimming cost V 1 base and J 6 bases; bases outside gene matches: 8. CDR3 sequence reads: CASSLLWTGEIEQYF. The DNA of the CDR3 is TGCGCCAGCAGCTTGCTTTGGACAGGGGAAATCGAGCAGTACTTC. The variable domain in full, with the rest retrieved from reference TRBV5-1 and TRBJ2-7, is KAGVTQTPRYLIKTRGQQVTLSCSPISGHRSVSWYQQTPGQGLQFLFEYFSETQRNKGNFPGRFSGRQFSNSRSEMNVSTLELGDSALYLCASSLLWTGEIEQYFGPGTRLTVT.

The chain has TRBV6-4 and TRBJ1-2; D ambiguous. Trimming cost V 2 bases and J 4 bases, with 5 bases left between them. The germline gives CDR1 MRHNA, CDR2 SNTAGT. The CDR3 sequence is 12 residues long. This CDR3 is CASSDPLYGYTF. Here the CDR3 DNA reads TGTGCCAGCAGTGACCCTCTCTATGGCTACACCTTC.

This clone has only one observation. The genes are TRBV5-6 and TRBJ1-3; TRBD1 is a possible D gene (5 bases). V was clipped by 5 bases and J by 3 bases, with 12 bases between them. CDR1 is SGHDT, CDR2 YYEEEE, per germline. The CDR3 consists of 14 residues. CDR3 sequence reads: CASRKGVFGNTIYF. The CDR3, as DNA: TGTGCCAGCAGAAAAGGGGTGTTTGGAAACACCATATATTTT.

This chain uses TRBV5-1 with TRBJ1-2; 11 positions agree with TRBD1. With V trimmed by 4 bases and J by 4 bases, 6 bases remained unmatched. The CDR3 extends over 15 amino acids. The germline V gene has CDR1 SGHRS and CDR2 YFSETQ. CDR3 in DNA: TGCGCCAGCAGCCCCGGACAGGGGGCCGCCTATGGCTACACCTTC. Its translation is CASSPGQGAAYGYTF. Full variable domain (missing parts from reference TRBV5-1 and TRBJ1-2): KAGVTQTPRYLIKTRGQQVTLSCSPISGHRSVSWYQQTPGQGLQFLFEYFSETQRNKGNFPGRFSGRQFSNSRSEMNVSTLELGDSALYLCASSPGQGAAYGYTFGSGTRLTVV.

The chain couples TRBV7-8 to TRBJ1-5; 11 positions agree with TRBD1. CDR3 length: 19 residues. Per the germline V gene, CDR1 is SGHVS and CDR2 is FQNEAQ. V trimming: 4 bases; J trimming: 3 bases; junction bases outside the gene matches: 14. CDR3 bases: TGTGCCAGCAGCTGGGCGCCGGGACAGGGGGTTGGGGCCAATCAGCCCCAGCATTTT. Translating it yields CASSWAPGQGVGANQPQHF.

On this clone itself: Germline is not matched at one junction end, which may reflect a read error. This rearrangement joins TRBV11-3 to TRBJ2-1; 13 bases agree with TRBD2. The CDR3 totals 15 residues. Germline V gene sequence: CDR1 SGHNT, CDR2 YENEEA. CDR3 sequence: CASSVGTSGANGQFF. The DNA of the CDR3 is TGTGCCAGCAGCGTCGGGACTAGCGGGGCCAATGGGCAGTTCTTC.

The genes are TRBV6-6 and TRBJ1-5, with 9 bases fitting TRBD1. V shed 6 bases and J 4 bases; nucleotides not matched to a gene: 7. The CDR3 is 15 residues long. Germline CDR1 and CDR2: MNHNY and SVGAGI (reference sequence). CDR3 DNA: TGTGCCAGCAGGTCCGGGACAGGGATTAATCAGCCCCAGCATTTT. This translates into CASRSGTGINQPQHF.

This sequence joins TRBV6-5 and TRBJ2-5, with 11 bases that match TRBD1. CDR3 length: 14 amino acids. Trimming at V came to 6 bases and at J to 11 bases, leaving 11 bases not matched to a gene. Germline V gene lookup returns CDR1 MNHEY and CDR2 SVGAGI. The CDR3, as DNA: TGTGCCAGCAGGCCGGACAGGGGGCTTAAAGAGCAGTACTTC. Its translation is CASRPDRGLKEQYF.

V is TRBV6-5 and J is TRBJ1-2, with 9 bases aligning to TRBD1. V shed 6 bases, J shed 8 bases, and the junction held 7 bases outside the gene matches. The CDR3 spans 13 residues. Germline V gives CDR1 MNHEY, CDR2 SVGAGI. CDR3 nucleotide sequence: TGTGCCAGCAGGAAACAGGGGGCGGGAGGCTACACCTTC. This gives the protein CASRKQGAGGYTF.

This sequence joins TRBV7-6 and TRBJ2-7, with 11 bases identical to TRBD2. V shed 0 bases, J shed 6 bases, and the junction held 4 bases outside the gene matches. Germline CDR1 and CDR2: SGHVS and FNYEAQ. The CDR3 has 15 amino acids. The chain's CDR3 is CASSLASLAGAEQYF. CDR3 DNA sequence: TGTGCCAGCAGCTTAGCGTCACTAGCGGGAGCCGAGCAGTACTTC. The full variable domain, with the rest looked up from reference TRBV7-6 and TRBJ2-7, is GAGVSQSPRYKVTKRGQDVALRCDPISGHVSLYWYRQALGQGPEFLTYFNYEAQQDKSGLPNDRFSAERPEGSISTLTIQRTEQRDSAMYRCASSLASLAGAEQYFGPGTRLTVT.

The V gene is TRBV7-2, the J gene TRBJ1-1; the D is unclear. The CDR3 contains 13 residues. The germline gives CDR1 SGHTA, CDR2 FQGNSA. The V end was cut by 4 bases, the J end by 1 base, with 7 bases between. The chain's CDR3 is CASSSPGNTEAFF. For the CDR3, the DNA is TGTGCCAGCAGCTCCCCGGGGAACACTGAAGCTTTCTTT.

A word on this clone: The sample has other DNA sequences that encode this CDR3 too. CDR3 in amino acids: CASSLGSGWAEAFF. CDR3 nucleotide sequence: TGTGCCAGCAGCTTGGGGAGCGGCTGGGCTGAAGCTTTCTTT. The chain recombines TRBV7-9 with TRBJ1-1; D not certain. CDR3 size: 14 residues. The ends were cut back, 3 bases at V and 6 bases at J, with 14 bases in the middle. Germline lookup yields CDR1 SEHNR and CDR2 FQNEAQ (reference sequence).

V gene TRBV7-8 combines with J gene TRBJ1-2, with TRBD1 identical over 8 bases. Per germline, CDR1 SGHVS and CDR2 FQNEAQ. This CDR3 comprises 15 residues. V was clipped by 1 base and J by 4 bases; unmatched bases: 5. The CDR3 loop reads CASSLVSGGAYGYTF. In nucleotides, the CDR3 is TGTGCCAGCAGCTTAGTGTCAGGGGGCGCCTATGGCTACACCTTC.

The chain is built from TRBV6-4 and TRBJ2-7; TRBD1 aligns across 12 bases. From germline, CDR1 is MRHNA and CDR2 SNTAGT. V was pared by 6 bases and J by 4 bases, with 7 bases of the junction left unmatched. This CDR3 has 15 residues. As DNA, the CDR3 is TGTGCCAGCAGGCTAGAGGGACAGGGGGCTTACGAGCAGTACTTC. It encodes CASRLEGQGAYEQYF.

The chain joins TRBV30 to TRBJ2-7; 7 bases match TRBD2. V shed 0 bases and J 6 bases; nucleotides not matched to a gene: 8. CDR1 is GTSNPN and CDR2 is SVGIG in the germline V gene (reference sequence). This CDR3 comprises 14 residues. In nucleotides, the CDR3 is TGTGCCTGGAGTGTACGAGCGGGACCGGTCGAGCAGTACTTC. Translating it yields CAWSVRAGPVEQYF.

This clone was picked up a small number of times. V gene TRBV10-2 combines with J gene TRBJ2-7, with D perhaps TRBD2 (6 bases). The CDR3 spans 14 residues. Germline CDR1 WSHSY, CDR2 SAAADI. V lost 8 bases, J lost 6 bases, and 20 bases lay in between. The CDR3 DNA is TGCGCCAGCCGGCAAGGGCGGGGCCACCTCGAGCAGTACTTC. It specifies CASRQGRGHLEQYF.

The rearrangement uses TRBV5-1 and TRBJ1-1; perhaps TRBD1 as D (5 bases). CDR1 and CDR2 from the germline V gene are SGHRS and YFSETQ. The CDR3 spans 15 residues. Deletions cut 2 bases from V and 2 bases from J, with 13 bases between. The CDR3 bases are TGCGCCAGCAGCTTTGGAGGGGCCCATAACACTGAAGCTTTCTTT. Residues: CASSFGGAHNTEAFF.

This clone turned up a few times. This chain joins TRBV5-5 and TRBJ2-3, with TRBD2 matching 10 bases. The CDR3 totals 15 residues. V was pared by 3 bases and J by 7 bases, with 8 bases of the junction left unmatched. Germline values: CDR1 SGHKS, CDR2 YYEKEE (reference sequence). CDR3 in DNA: TGTGCCAGCAGCTATACTAGCGGGACGTCCAATACGCAGTATTTT. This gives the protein CASSYTSGTSNTQYF. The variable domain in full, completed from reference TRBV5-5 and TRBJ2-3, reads DAGVTQSPTHLIKTRGQQVTLRCSPISGHKSVSWYQQVLGQGPQFIFQYYEKEERGRGNFPDRFSARQFPNYSSELNVNALLLGDSALYLCASSYTSGTSNTQYFGPGTRLTVL.

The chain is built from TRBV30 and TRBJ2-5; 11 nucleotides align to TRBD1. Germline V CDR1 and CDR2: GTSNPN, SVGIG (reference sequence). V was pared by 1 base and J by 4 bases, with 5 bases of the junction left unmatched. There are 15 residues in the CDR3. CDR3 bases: TGTGCCTGGAGTGGGACAGGGGGCGTGGGAGAGACCCAGTACTTC. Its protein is CAWSGTGGVGETQYF.

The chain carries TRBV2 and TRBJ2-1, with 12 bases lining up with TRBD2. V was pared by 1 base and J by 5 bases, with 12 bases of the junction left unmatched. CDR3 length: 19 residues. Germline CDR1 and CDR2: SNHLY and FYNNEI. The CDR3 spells CASSEDNPSGGALNNEQFF. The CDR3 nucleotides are TGTGCCAGCAGTGAAGATAATCCTAGCGGGGGGGCGTTAAACAATGAGCAGTTCTTC.

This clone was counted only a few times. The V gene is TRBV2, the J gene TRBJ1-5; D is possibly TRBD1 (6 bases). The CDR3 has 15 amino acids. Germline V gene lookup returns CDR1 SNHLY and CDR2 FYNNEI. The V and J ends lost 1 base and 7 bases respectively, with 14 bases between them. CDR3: CASSEVGGPGQPQHF. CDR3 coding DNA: TGTGCCAGCAGTGAAGTAGGGGGTCCTGGCCAGCCCCAGCATTTT.

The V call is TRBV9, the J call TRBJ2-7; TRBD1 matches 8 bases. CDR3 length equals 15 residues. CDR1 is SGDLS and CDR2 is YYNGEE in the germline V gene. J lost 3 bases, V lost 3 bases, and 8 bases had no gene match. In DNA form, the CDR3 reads TGTGCCAGCAGCGAAGGGACAGGAGAAATCTACGAGCAGTACTTC. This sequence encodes CASSEGTGEIYEQYF.

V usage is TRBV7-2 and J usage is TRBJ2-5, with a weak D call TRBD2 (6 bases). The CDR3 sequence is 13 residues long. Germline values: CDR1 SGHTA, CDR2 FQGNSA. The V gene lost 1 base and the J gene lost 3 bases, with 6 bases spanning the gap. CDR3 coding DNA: TGTGCCAGCAGCTTAGTAGCGGAAGAGACCCAGTACTTC. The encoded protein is CASSLVAEETQYF.

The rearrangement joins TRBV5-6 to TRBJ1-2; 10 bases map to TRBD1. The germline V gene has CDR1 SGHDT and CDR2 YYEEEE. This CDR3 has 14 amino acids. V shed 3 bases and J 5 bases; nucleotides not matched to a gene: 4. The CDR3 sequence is CASSSDRGVYGYTF. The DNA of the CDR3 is TGTGCCAGCAGCTCGGACAGGGGGGTTTATGGCTACACCTTC.